Below, one T cell receptor (beta chain) is given with its context. The antigen is not known. Through a sample-barcoded 5' primer and a J-beta primer mix, a second PCR was run for roughly 6 to 12 cycles. One entry per CDR3 protein, called by TCRdb with MiXCR from the 5' RACE reads. The sample carries over 1,300,000 distinct CDR3 sequences, around 59% recorded once. The data belong to a study of blood T cells in healthy people across ages. Study findings and constraints: More naive CD4+ cells and higher diversity were found in long-lived than in aged donors.

The sequence came from a man aged 18 to 35 in good health. The sample was blood.

The CDR3 protein is CASSVTGFDRNYGYTF. The CDR3 bases are TGTGCCAGCAGTGTGACAGGGTTTGATCGCAACTATGGCTACACCTTC. This chain links TRBV27 with TRBJ1-2; 7 bases line up with TRBD1. CDR3 length: 16 residues. The V gene end was trimmed by 5 bases and the J gene end by 2 bases; junction bases not matched to a gene: 11. The germline V gene has CDR1 MNHEY and CDR2 SMNVEV (reference sequence).